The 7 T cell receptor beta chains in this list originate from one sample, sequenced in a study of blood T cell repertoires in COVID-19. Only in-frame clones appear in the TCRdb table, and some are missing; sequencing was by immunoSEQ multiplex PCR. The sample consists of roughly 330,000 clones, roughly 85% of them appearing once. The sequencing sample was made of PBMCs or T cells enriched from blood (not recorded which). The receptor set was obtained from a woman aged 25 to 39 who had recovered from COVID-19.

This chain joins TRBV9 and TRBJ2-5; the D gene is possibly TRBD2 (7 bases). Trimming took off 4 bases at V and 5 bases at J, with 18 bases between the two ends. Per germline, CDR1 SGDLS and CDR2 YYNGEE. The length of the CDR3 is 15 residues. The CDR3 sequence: CASSTPVGGLETQYF. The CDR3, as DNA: TGTGCCAGCAGCACACCGGTGGGGGGGCTTGAGACCCAGTACTTC.

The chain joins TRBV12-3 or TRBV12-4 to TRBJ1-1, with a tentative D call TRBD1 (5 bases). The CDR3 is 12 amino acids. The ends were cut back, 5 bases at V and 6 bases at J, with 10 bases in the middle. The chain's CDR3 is CASSPGLAEAFF. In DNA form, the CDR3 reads TGTGCCAGCAGTCCAGGGCTCGCTGAAGCTTTCTTT.

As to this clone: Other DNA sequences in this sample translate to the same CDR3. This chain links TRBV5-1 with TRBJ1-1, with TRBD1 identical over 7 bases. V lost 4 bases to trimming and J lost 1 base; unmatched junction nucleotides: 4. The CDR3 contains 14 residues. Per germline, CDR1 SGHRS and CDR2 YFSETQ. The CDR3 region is CASSRGQSNTEAFF. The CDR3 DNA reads TGCGCCAGCAGCCGGGGACAGTCGAACACTGAAGCTTTCTTT.

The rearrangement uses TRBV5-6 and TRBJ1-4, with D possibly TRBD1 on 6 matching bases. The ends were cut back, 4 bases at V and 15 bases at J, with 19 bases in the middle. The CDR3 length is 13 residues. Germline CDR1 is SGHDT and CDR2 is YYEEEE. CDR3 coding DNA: TGTGCCAGCAGCAGCCGGACAGCTCCGAAGGTGTTTTTT. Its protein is CASSSRTAPKVFF.

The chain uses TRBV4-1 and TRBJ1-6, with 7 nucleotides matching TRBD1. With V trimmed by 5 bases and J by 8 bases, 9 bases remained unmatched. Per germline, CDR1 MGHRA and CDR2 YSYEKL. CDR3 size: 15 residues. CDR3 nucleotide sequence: TGCGCCAGCAGCGCCGGGACAGAGTTTTATTCACCCCTCCACTTT. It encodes CASSAGTEFYSPLHF.

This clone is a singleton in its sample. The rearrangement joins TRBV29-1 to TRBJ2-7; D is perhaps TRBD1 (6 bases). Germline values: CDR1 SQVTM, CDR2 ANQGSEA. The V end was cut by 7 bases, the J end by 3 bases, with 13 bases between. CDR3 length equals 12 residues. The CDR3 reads CSAGTLHYEQYF. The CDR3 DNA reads TGCAGCGCTGGGACACTACACTACGAGCAGTACTTC.

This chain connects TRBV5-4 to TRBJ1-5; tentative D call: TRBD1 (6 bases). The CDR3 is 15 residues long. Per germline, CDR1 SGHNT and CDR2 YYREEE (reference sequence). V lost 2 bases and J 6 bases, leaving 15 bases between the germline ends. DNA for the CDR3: TGTGCCAGCAGCTTATCGGCAGGGGTGGGTCAGCCCCAGCATTTT. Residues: CASSLSAGVGQPQHF.